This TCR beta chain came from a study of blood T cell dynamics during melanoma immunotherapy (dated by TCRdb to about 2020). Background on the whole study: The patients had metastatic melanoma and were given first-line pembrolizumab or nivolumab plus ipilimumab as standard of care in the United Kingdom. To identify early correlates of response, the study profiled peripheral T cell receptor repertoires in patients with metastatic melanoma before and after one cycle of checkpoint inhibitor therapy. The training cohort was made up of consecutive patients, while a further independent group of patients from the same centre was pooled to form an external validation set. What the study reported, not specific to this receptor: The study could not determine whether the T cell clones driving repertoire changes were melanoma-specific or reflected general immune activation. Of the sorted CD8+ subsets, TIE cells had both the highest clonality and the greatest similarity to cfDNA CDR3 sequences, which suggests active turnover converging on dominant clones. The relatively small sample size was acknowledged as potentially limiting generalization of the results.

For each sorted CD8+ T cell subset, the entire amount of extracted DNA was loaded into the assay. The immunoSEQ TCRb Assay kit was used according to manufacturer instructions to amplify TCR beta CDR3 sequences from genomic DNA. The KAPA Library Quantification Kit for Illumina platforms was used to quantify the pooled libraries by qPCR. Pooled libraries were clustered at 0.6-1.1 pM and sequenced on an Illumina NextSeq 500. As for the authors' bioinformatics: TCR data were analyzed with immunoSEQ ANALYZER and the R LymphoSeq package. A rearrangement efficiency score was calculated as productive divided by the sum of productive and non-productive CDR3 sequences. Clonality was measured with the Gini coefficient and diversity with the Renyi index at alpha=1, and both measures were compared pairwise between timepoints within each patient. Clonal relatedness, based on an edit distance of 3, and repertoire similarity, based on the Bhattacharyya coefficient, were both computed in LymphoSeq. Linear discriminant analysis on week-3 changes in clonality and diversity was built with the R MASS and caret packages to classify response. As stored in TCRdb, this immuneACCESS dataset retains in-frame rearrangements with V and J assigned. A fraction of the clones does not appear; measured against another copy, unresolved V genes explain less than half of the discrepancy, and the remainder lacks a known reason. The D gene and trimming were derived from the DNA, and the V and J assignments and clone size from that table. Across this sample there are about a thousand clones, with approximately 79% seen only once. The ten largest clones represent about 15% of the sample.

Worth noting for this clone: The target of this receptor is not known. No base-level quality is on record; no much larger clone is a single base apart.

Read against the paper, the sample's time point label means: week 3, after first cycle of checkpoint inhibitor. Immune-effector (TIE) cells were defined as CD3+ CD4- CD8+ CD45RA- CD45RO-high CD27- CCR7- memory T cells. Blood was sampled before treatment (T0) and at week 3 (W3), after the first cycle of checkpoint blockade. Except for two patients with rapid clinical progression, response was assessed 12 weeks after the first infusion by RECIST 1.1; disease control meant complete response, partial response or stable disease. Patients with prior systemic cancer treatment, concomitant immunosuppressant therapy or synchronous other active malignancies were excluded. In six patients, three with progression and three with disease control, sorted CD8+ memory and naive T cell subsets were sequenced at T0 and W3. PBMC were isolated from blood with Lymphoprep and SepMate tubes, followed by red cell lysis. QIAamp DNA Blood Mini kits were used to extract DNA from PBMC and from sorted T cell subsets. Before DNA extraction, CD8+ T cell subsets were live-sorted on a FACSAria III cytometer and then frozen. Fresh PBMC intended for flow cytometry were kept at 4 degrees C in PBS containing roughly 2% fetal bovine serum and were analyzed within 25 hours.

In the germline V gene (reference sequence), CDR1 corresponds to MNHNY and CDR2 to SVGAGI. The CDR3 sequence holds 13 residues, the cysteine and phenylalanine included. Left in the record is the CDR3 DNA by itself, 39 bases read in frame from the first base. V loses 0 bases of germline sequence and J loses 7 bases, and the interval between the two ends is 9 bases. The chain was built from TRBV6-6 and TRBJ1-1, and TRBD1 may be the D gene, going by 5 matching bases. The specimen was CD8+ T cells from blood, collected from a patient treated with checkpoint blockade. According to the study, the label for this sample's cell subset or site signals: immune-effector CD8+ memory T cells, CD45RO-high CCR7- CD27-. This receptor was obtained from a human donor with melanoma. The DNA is TGTGCCAGCAGTTACTCGCAGGGTTATGAAGCTTTCTTT. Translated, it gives CASSYSQGYEAFF.